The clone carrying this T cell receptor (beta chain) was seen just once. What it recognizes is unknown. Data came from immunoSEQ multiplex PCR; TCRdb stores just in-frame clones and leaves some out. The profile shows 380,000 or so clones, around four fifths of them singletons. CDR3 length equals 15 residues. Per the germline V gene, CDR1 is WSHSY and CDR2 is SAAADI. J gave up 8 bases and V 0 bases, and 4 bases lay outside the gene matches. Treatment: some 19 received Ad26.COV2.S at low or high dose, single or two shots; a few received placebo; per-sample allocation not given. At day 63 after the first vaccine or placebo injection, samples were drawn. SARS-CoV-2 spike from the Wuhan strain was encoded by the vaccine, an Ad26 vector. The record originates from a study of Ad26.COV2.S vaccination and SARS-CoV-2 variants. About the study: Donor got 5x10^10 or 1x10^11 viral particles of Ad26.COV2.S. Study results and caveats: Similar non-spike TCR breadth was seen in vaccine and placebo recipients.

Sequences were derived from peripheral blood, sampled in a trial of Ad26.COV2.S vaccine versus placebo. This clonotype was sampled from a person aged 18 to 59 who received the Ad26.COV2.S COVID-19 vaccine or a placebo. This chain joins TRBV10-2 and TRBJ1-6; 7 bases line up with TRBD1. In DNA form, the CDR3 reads TGCGCCAGCAGTGAGTCTGGCAGGGGGTATTCACCCCTCCACTTT. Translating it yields CASSESGRGYSPLHF.